The entry that follows covers one T cell receptor (beta chain) sequence. Its antigen is still unknown. Base qualities are not at hand, and no much larger clone is one base apart. The data were taken from a study of blood T cell repertoires in COVID-19 (dated by TCRdb to about 2020). Broadly, across the study: Samples covering the acute and convalescent phases of COVID-19 were provided by collaborators in the United States, Italy and Spain. Samples came from the ongoing ImmuneRACE study (first 160 participants) plus 1,254 subjects from 6 global collaborators. Deeply sampled blood TCRbeta repertoires from subjects exposed to, actively infected with, or recovered from COVID-19 were included in the dataset. The material from the prospective study consisted of cDNA or gDNA derived from T cells, B-cell-depleted T cells, or PBMCs. The repertoires were made available in a free public database intended to serve as a resource for research on the immune response to SARS-CoV-2. Sample metadata almost always included a de-identified subject ID, COVID-19 status, age in years and sex. HLA class I and class II types, where available, came from metadata supplied by the sample provider rather than from assay-based typing. General study outcomes and caveats: The amount of clinical and demographic metadata varied by source and participant and was provided uncurated.

The CDR3, cysteine through phenylalanine, is 18 amino acids long. The entry retains the CDR3 DNA only, 54 bases that are in frame from base 1. Via the germline V gene, CDR1 is SGHTA and CDR2 FQGNSA. Between the V and J ends, shortened by 0 bases and 8 bases respectively, the junction contains 23 bases. TCRbeta CDR3 regions were amplified from genomic DNA by means of the immunoSEQ Assay, a bias-controlled multiplex PCR. The paper's processing steps were these. The number of nucleated cells in each sample was estimated by amplification of reference gene primers within the assay. To quantify the absolute abundance of each unique TCRbeta CDR3 rearrangement, sequence reads were collapsed and filtered. Productive Simpson clonality was computed per sample as the square root of Simpson's diversity index over productive rearrangements. TCRdb took this table from immuneACCESS and kept in-frame rearrangements with V and J called. Such tables lack part of the clones; where checked against another copy, unresolved V genes explain under half of the gap, and the rest is unexplained. D and trimming were read from the DNA, whereas the V and J calls and clone size are those reported in that table. This sample has about 81,000 clones in its table, and more than 90% of those were observed once. The top ten constitute 4% to 5.5% of the sample.

Collaborating institutions collected whole blood in K2EDTA tubes following their own protocols. Collaborator samples were shipped for TCRbeta analysis as frozen whole blood, isolated PBMCs, or DNA extracted from either sample type. The TCR comes from a human donor with active COVID-19. The donor label of this sample is uncertain. The source material was peripheral blood. Recombination connected TRBV7-2 to TRBJ2-1; the D gene lacks a confident call. This receptor has the CDR3 CASSLAEVYFPIGDEQFF. At the DNA level, the sequence is TGTGCCAGCAGCTTAGCCGAGGTTTATTTCCCCATCGGCGATGAGCAGTTCTTC.